This entry is about one T cell receptor beta chain. The target antigen is unknown. This sample was included in a study of Ad26.COV2.S vaccination and SARS-CoV-2 variants. Study-wide findings and caveats: The analyses of TCR breadth and depth may have understated the size of total T cell responses.

There are 14 residues in the CDR3. Per germline, CDR1 SQVTM and CDR2 ANQGSEA. Trimming removed 6 bases from V and 8 bases from J; junction bases left unmatched: 5. The assay was immunoSEQ multiplex PCR, and TCRdb's table has in-frame clones only and misses some. Of about 440,000 clones detected, 90% appear once; the ten largest clones hold approximately 4.3%. This sample's treatment: approximately 18 received Ad26.COV2.S at low or high dose, single or two shots; five or six received placebo; per-sample allocation not given. After the first vaccine or placebo injection, samples were drawn on day 63. Donation was by an adult aged 18-55 years who was in Boston.

The genes are TRBV29-1 and TRBJ2-1, with 15 bases identical to TRBD2. The sample here was peripheral blood, taken in a trial of Ad26.COV2.S vaccine versus placebo. The TCR was taken from a person between 18 and 59 years old who received the Ad26.COV2.S COVID-19 vaccine or a placebo. The CDR3 region has the DNA TGCAGCGTCGGGACTAGCGGGAGGACCCATGAGCAGTTCTTC. Translated, it gives CSVGTSGRTHEQFF.